This T cell receptor beta chain was captured by sequencing in a study of vaccination and CD4 T cells after COVID-19. At the level of the study: The stimulating agents, overlapping spike peptides, came from SARS-CoV-2, HCoV-NL63, HCoV-OC43 and HCoV-229E.

Documented treatment: approximately nine-day PBMC culture with coronavirus spike peptide pools or control peptides (ViraFEST assay). Trimming removed 5 bases from V and 3 bases from J, with 13 bases in between. This CDR3 comprises 13 residues. Germline CDR1 DFQATT, CDR2 SNEGSKA (reference sequence). Once obtained from cultured CD4+ T cells, the DNA was sequenced using the Oncomine TCR Beta short-read assay. Genomic DNA was isolated from cultured CD4+ T cells. A single record per CDR3 protein comes from TCRdb applying MiXCR to the PCR reads. Here the sample spans roughly 18,000 distinct CDR3 sequences, 43% being singletons. This clonotype was counted between two and nine times. No antigen is known for it.

V gene TRBV20-1 combines with J gene TRBJ1-2; D possibly corresponds to TRBD1 (5 bases). The sequences come from CD4+ T cells from blood, cultured in vitro, collected after SARS-CoV-2 vaccination. The source of this sequence is a human donor who had recovered from COVID-19. The CDR3 here is CSAGAGGDYGYTF. The CDR3 DNA follows: TGCAGTGCTGGAGCGGGAGGGGACTATGGCTACACCTTC.